These 11 T cell receptor beta chains share one sample of origin, sequenced in a study of cytomegalovirus exposure and HLA in healthy donors. 13 Jbeta primers and 60 Vbeta primers were used for the PCR. The table came from immunoSEQ multiplex PCR; TCRdb's copy has only in-frame clones and leaves some out. The sample consists of more than 130,000 clones, about 78% of them appearing once. Specimen: PBMCs. These receptor sequences come from a male donor in good health and CMV-seronegative.

This clone was seen a handful of times. The chain has TRBV4-3 and TRBJ2-7, with 12 bases fitting TRBD2. Per the germline V gene, CDR1 is LGHNA and CDR2 is YSLEER. V lost 3 bases and J lost 3; bases outside the gene matches: 6. This CDR3 is 16 amino acids long. CDR3 amino acids: CASSQELAGGLYEQYF. DNA of the CDR3: TGCGCCAGCAGCCAGGAACTAGCGGGGGGTCTCTACGAGCAGTACTTC.

The V and J genes are TRBV5-1 and TRBJ2-2; D unclear. The V gene lost 0 bases and the J gene lost 4 bases, with 7 bases spanning the gap. The germline gives CDR1 SGHRS, CDR2 YFSETQ. The CDR3 has 14 amino acids. The CDR3 region is CASSLVLRTGELFF. CDR3 coding DNA: TGCGCCAGCAGCTTGGTTCTTCGCACCGGGGAGCTGTTTTTT. The full variable domain, its missing parts supplied by reference TRBV5-1 and TRBJ2-2, is KAGVTQTPRYLIKTRGQQVTLSCSPISGHRSVSWYQQTPGQGLQFLFEYFSETQRNKGNFPGRFSGRQFSNSRSEMNVSTLELGDSALYLCASSLVLRTGELFFGEGSRLTVL.

This clone showed up just a few times. V is TRBV5-1 and J is TRBJ2-1; TRBD1 aligns across 8 bases. Germline CDR1 SGHRS, CDR2 YFSETQ. Trimming at V came to 5 bases and at J to 3 bases, leaving 10 bases not matched to a gene. The CDR3 sequence is 16 residues long. The CDR3 nucleotides read TGCGCCAGCAGTCCTCCGGGACAGGTTAGCTACAATGAGCAGTTCTTC. Translation gives CASSPPGQVSYNEQFF.

V usage is TRBV6-5 and J usage is TRBJ2-5; D is possibly TRBD1 (5 bases). The DNA end favors TRBJ2-7, so the J call may be wrong. The CDR3 is 12 amino acids. Germline CDR1 reads MNHEY; CDR2 reads SVGAGI. The CDR3 spells CASSHKGYEQYF. The CDR3 nucleotides read TGTGCCAGCAGTCATAAGGGGTACGAGCAGTACTTC.

This sequence joins TRBV9 and TRBJ1-6; D call uncertain. The CDR3 is 14 residues long. Germline V gene lookup returns CDR1 SGDLS and CDR2 YYNGEE. The V end was cut by 3 bases, the J end by 9 bases, with 13 bases between. CDR3 residues: CASSGEASISPLHF. The CDR3 region has the DNA TGTGCCAGCAGCGGTGAGGCATCTATTTCACCCCTCCACTTT.

V is TRBV7-8 and J is TRBJ1-5; 7 bases are a match to TRBD1. Germline lookup yields CDR1 SGHVS and CDR2 FQNEAQ. This CDR3 contains 19 residues. V lost 1 base, J lost 2 bases, and 14 bases stayed unmatched. The CDR3 DNA sequence: TGTGCCAGCAGCTTAGTAGGGGGCAGGGCGGCCGGAGGCAATCAGCCCCAGCATTTT. It encodes CASSLVGGRAAGGNQPQHF.

The chain carries TRBV5-1 and TRBJ1-1; 7 bases line up with TRBD1. Germline CDR1 reads SGHRS; CDR2 reads YFSETQ. The CDR3 contains 17 residues. V shed 3 bases, J shed 1 base, and the junction held 12 bases outside the gene matches. CDR3 amino acids: CASSWGTVQIGNTEAFF. The CDR3 DNA follows: TGCGCCAGCAGCTGGGGGACAGTCCAAATCGGGAACACTGAAGCTTTCTTT.

This clone was observed a few times. This sequence joins TRBV6-6 and TRBJ1-2; D gene uncertain. V shed 5 bases and J shed 8 bases, with 18 bases lying between them. Looked up from germline, CDR1 is MNHNY and CDR2 is SVGAGI (reference sequence). This CDR3 spans 14 amino acids. CDR3 DNA: TGTGCCAGCAGTGTCAATTCCCCGGGGTACGGCTACACCTTC. Protein product: CASSVNSPGYGYTF.

This clone has just a few counts. The rearrangement joins TRBV9 to TRBJ1-1; a possible D gene is TRBD1 (5 bases). The CDR3 extends over 14 amino acids. Per the germline V gene, CDR1 is SGDLS and CDR2 is YYNGEE. V lost 3 bases, J lost 4 bases, and 13 bases lay in between. Here the CDR3 DNA reads TGTGCCAGCAGCGCGGCCTCAGGGATCACTGAAGCTTTCTTT. This translates into CASSAASGITEAFF.

The V call is TRBV5-5, the J call TRBJ1-1; 7 nucleotides align to TRBD1. The germline V gene has CDR1 SGHKS and CDR2 YYEKEE (reference sequence). V dropped 3 bases and J dropped 3; count of bases not matched to a gene: 5. This CDR3 is built from 14 residues. Written as DNA, the CDR3 is TGTGCCAGCAGCTCACCAGACAGGGACACTGAAGCTTTCTTT. It translates to CASSSPDRDTEAFF.

The CDR3 DNA is TGTGCCAGCACCATTCTTGAGCGGGAGGATACGCAGTATTTT. Its protein is CASTILEREDTQYF. This chain uses TRBV11-2 with TRBJ2-3; TRBD2 matches 8 bases. The CDR3 is made up of 14 amino acids. The germline V gene encodes CDR1 SGHAT and CDR2 FQNNGV. Trimming at V came to 7 bases and at J to 6 bases, leaving 9 bases not matched to a gene.